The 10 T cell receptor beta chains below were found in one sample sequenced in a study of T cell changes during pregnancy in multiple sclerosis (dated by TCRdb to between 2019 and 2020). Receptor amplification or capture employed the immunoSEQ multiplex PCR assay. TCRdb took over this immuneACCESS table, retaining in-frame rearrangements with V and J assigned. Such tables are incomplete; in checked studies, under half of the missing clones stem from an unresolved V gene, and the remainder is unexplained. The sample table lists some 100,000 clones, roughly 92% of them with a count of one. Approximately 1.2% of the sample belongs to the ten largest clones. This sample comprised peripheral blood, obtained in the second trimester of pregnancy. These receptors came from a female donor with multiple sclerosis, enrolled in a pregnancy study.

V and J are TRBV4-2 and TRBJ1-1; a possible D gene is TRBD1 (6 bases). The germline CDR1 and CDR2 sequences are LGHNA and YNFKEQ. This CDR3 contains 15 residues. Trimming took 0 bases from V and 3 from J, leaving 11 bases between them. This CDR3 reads CASSQDWGLDTEAFF. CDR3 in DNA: TGTGCCAGCAGCCAAGATTGGGGGCTCGACACTGAAGCTTTCTTT.

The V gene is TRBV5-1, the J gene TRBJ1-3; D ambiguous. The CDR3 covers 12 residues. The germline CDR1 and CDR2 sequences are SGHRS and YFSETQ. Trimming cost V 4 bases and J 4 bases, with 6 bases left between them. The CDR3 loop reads CASSVQGNTIYF. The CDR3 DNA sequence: TGCGCCAGCAGCGTCCAGGGAAACACCATATATTTT.

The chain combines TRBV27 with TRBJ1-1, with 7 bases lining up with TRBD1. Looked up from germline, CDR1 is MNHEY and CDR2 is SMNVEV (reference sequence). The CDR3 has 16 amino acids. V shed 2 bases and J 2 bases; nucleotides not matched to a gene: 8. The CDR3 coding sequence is TGTGCCAGCAGTTTAGGGTGGGACAGATTCAACACTGAAGCTTTCTTT. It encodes CASSLGWDRFNTEAFF.

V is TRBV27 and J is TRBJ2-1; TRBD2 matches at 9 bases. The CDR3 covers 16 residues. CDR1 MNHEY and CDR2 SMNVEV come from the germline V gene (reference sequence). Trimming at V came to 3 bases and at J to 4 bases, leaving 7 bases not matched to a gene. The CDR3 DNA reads TGTGCCAGCAGTTTGACCGCGGGAGGGCTATACAATGAGCAGTTCTTC. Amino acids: CASSLTAGGLYNEQFF.

Here the CDR3 reads CASSFSGTGTYEQYF. Written as DNA, the CDR3 is TGTGCCAGCAGCTTCTCCGGGACAGGAACCTACGAGCAGTACTTC. V usage is TRBV5-8 and J usage is TRBJ2-7; 8 nucleotides line up with TRBD1. Germline V gene data show CDR1 as SGHTS and CDR2 as YDEGEE. The CDR3 is 15 amino acids. With V trimmed by 2 bases and J by 2 bases, 6 bases remained unmatched.

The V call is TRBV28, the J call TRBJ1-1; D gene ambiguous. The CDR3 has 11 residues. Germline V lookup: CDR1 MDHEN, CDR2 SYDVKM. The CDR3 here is CEVPGNTEAFF. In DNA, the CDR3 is TGTGAAGTCCCAGGGAACACTGAAGCTTTCTTT.

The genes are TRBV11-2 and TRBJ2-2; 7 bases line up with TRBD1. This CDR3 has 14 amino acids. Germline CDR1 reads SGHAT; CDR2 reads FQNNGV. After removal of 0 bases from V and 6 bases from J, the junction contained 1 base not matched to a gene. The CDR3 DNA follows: TGTGCCAGCAGCTTAGATCAGGGGGCCGGGGAGCTGTTTTTT. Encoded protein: CASSLDQGAGELFF.

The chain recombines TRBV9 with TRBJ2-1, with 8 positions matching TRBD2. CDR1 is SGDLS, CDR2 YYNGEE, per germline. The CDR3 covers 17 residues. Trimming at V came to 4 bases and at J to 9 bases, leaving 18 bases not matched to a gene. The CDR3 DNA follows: TGTGCCAGCAGCCTTCCACTGGGGAGCGGGAGCCACGGTGAGCAGTTCTTC. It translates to CASSLPLGSGSHGEQFF.

The CDR3 bases are TGCGCCAGCAGCCCTCCGGGGACAGGGGATGGCTACACCTTC. Translating it yields CASSPPGTGDGYTF. The gene calls are TRBV5-1 and TRBJ1-2; 10 bases line up with TRBD1. The CDR3 is 14 amino acids. The V gene end was trimmed by 4 bases and the J gene end by 6 bases; junction bases not matched to a gene: 6. CDR1 is SGHRS and CDR2 is YFSETQ in the germline V gene.

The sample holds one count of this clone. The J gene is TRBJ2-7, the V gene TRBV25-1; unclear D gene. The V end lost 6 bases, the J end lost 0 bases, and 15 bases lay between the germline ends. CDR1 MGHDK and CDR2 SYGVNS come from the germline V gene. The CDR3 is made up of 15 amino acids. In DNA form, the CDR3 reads TGTGCCAGCAGCGACGACACTTCAAGCTCCTACGAGCAGTACTTC. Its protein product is CASSDDTSSSYEQYF.